This T cell receptor (beta chain) was sequenced in a study of T cell responses to AZD1222 COVID-19 vaccine. Whole-study findings and limits: Every sample of the repertoires postdated the peak T cell response. The study identified only 6 or 7 AZD1222 recipients as seropositive at baseline.

The table came from immunoSEQ multiplex PCR; TCRdb's copy has only in-frame clones and leaves some out. The repertoire holds around 110,000 clones, with around 88% as singletons. Regarding this clone: Its antigen is currently unknown.

The CDR3 sequence is 15 residues long. In germline, CDR1 is SGHRS, CDR2 YFSETQ. J gave up 3 bases and V 2 bases, and 4 bases lay outside the gene matches. Sample: peripheral blood, taken on day 0 of AZD1222 vaccination. The chain couples TRBV5-1 to TRBJ2-7; 11 bases match TRBD2. This sequence was found in an adult in good health. The CDR3 sequence is CASSLLAGALYEQYF. CDR3 sequence (DNA): TGCGCCAGCAGCTTACTAGCGGGGGCACTCTACGAGCAGTACTTC.